The TCR beta chain described here comes from a study of blood T cell repertoires in COVID-19. For the study at large: PBMCs, B-cell-depleted T cells, or T cells were the source of the cDNA or gDNA that made up the material.

In the original processing: The authors estimated nucleated cell counts from reference gene primer amplification. Sequencing used immunoSEQ multiplex PCR; TCRdb keeps in-frame clones, though not all of them. For V, J and clone size, that table is used; D and trimming come from the DNA. The repertoire holds about 170,000 clones, with around 87% as singletons. Patients of the Seattle cohort, enrolled during active infection, were followed longitudinally. Sequencing input: peripheral blood. This receptor was taken from a woman aged 80 or over with COVID-19, enrolled during active disease.

The CDR3 DNA sequence: TGCGCCAGCAGCGGAACGACAGGGAACACTGAAGCTTTCTTT. Translated, it gives CASSGTTGNTEAFF. V gene TRBV5-1 combines with J gene TRBJ1-1, with TRBD1 as a possible D gene (6 bases). Germline values: CDR1 SGHRS, CDR2 YFSETQ. CDR3 length: 14 residues. V shed 4 bases and J shed 1 base, with 11 bases lying between them. Together with reference TRBV5-1 and TRBJ1-1, the CDR3 gives the full variable domain: KAGVTQTPRYLIKTRGQQVTLSCSPISGHRSVSWYQQTPGQGLQFLFEYFSETQRNKGNFPGRFSGRQFSNSRSEMNVSTLELGDSALYLCASSGTTGNTEAFFGQGTRLTVV.